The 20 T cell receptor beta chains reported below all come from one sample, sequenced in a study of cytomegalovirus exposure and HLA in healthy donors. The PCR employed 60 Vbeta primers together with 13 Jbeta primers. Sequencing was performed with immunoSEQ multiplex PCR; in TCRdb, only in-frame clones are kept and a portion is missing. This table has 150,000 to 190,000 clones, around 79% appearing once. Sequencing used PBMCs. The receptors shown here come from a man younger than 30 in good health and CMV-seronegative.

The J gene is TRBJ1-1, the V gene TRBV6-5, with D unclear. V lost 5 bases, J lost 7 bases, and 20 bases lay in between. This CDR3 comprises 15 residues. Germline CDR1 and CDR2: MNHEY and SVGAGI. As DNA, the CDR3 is TGTGCCAGCAGTCCCCCGGGCACCGCCGGGGATGAAGCTTTCTTT. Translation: CASSPPGTAGDEAFF.

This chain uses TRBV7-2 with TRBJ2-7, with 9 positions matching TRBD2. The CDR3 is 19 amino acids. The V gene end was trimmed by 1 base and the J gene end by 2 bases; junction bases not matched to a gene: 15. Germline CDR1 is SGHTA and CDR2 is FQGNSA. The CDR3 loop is CASSLEVSSGTASTYEQYF. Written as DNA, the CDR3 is TGTGCCAGCAGCTTAGAGGTGTCTAGCGGGACCGCTTCAACCTACGAGCAGTACTTC.

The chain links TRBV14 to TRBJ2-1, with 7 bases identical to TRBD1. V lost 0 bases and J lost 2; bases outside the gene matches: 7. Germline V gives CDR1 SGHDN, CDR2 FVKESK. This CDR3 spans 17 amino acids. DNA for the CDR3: TGTGCCAGCAGCCAAGATCGCCGGACAGGAGCCTACAATGAGCAGTTCTTC. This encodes CASSQDRRTGAYNEQFF.

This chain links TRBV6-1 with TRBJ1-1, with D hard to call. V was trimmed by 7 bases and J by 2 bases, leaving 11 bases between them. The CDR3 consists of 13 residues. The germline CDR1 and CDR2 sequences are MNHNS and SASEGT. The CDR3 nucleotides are TGTGCCAGCATTCCACAGCCCAACACTGAAGCTTTCTTT. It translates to CASIPQPNTEAFF.

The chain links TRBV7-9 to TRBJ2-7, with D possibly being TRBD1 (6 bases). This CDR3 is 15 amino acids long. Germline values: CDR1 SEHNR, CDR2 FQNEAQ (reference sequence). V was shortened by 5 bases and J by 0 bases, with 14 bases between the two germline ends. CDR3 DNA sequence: TGTGCCAGCAGCCCCGGGACAATTCTCTCCTACGAGCAGTACTTC. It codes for CASSPGTILSYEQYF.

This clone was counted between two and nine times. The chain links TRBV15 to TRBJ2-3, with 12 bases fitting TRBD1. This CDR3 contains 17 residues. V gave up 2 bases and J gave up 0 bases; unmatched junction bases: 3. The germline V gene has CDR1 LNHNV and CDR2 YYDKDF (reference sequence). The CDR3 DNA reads TGTGCCACCAGCAGACCGGGACAGGGGGCTAGCACAGATACGCAGTATTTT. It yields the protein CATSRPGQGASTDTQYF.

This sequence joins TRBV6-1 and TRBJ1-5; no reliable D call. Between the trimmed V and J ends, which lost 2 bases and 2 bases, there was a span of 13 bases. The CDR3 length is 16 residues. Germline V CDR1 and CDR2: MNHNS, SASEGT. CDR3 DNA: TGTGCCAGCAGTGAAATCGCGTCCCTCGGCAATCAGCCCCAGCATTTT. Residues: CASSEIASLGNQPQHF.

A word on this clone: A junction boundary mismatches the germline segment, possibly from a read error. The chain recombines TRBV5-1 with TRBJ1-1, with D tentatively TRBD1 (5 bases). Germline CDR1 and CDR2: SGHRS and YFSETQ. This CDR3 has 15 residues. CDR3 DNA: TGCGCCGGCAGCTTTAGGGGTTTAATTAACACTGAAGCTTTCTTT. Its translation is CAGSFRGLINTEAFF.

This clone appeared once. In nucleotides, the CDR3 is TGTGCCAGCAGTCTCACTAGCGGGGGCCCCTACAATGAGCAGTTCTTC. Its translation: CASSLTSGGPYNEQFF. The rearrangement uses TRBV27 and TRBJ2-1, with TRBD2 matching over 11 bases. With V trimmed by 5 bases and J by 2 bases, 5 bases remained unmatched. Germline V CDR1 and CDR2: MNHEY, SMNVEV (reference sequence). The CDR3 is 16 residues long.

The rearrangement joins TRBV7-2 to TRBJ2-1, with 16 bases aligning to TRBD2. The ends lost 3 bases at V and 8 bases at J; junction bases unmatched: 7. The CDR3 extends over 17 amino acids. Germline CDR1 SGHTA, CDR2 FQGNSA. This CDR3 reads CASSFRGTSGRAYEQFF. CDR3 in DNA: TGTGCCAGCAGCTTTCGGGGGACTAGCGGGAGGGCCTATGAGCAGTTCTTC.

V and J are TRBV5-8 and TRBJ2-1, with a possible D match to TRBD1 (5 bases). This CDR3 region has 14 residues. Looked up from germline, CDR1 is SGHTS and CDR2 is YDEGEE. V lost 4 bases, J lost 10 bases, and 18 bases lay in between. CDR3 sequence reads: CASSPEQGPWEQFF. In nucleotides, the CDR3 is TGTGCCAGCAGCCCCGAGCAGGGTCCCTGGGAGCAGTTCTTC.

The CDR3 sequence is CASSEVSSYEQYF. For the CDR3, the DNA is TGTGCCAGCAGTGAGGTCAGCTCCTACGAGCAGTACTTC. V is TRBV2 and J is TRBJ2-7; no clear D. CDR3 length: 13 residues. The V end was cut by 3 bases, the J end by 0 bases, with 6 bases between. Germline V gene sequence: CDR1 SNHLY, CDR2 FYNNEI.

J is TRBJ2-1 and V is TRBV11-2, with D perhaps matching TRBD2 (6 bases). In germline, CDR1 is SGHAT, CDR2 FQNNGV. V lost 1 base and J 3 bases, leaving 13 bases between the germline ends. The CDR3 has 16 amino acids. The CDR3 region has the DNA TGTGCCAGCAGCTTAGTGGTGGGAGGAGGCTACAATGAGCAGTTCTTC. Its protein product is CASSLVVGGGYNEQFF.

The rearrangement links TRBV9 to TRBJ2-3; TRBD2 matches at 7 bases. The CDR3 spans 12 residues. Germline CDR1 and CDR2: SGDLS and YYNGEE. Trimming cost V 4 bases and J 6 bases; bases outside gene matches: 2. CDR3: CASSLGGDTQYF. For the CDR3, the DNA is TGTGCCAGCAGCCTGGGGGGGGATACGCAGTATTTT.

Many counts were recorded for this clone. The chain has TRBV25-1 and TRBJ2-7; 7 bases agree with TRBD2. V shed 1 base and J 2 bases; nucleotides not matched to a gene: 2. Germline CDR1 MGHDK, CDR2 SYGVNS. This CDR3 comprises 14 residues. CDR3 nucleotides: TGTGCCAGCAGTGAATCTGGACTAGCCTACGAGCAGTACTTC. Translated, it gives CASSESGLAYEQYF.

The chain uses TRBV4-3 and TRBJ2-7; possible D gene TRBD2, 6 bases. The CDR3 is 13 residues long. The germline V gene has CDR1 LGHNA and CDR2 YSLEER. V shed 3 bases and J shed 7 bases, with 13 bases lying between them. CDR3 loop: CASSHGGRGEQYF. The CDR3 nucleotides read TGCGCCAGCAGCCATGGGGGGAGAGGGGAGCAGTACTTC.

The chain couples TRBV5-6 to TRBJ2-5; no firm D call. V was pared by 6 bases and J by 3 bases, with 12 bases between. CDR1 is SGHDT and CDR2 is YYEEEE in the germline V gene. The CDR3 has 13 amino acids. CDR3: CASNNGFEETQYF. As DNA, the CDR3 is TGTGCCAGCAACAACGGGTTCGAAGAGACCCAGTACTTC. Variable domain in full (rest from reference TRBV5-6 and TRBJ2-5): DAGVTQSPTHLIKTRGQQVTLRCSPKSGHDTVSWYQQALGQGPQFIFQYYEEEERQRGNFPDRFSGHQFPNYSSELNVNALLLGDSALYLCASNNGFEETQYFGPGTRLLVL.

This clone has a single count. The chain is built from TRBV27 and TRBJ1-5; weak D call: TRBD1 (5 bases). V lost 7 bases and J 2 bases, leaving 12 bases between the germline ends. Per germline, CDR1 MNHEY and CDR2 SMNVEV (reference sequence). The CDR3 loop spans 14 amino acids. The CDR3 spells CASNLRGGNQPQHF. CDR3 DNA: TGTGCCAGCAACCTGCGGGGCGGCAATCAGCCCCAGCATTTT.

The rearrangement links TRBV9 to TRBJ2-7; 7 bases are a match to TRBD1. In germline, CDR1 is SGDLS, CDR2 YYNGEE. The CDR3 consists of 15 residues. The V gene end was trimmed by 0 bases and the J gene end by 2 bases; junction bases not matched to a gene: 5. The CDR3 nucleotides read TGTGCCAGCAGCGTAGGGACAGGCGGGCCCTACGAGCAGTACTTC. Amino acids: CASSVGTGGPYEQYF.

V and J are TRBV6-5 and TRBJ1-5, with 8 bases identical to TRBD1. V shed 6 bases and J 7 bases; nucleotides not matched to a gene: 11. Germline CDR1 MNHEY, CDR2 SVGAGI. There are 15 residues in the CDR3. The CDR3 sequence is CASRPGQGTRQPQHF. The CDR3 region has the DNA TGTGCCAGCAGGCCCGGACAGGGAACGAGACAGCCCCAGCATTTT.